These T cell receptor beta chains were read from a single sample in a study of shared clonotypes between healthy human individuals. Here immunoSEQ multiplex PCR was the method, and the copy in TCRdb shows in-frame clones only, minus some. This sample has about 600,000 clones, with roughly 98% found just once. The sequencing sample was made of naive CD8+ T cells sorted from blood. These TCRs come from a man under 40 in good health. Both conserved end residues are part of each CDR3. Fields, in order: D gene, clone size, V gene, J gene, CDR3 DNA, CDR3 protein. D genes are given only for firm matches. Rows may omit the clone size; those that give it use once, few, many or a size class.

>-|-|TRBV7-8|TRBJ2-7
TGTGCCAGCAGCGGCCCCCGATACGAGCAGTACTTC
CASSGPRYEQYF
>-|-|TRBV21-1|TRBJ2-4
TGTGCCAGCCCACGGCTTACAGCGGACATTCAGTACTTC
CASPRLTADIQYF
>TRBD1|-|TRBV5-1|TRBJ2-7
TGCGCCAGCAGCTCGACAGGGGGACGGACCTACGAGCAGTACTTC
CASSSTGGRTYEQYF
>-|-|TRBV29-1|TRBJ1-2
TGCAGCGTTGAGGGGGATGGCTACACCTTC
CSVEGDGYTF
>-|-|TRBV4-3|TRBJ2-2
TGCGCCAGCAGCCGGTCGACAGAGAATTCCGGGGAGCTGTTTTTT
CASSRSTENSGELFF
>TRBD2|-|TRBV9|TRBJ2-1
TGTGCCAGCAGCCCGGGGACCCCGGGACTAGCGCTTCATGAGCAGTTCTTC
CASSPGTPGLALHEQFF
>TRBD1|-|TRBV29-1|TRBJ2-2
TGCAGCGTTATCCAGGGGGCGAACACCGGGGAGCTGTTTTTT
CSVIQGANTGELFF
>TRBD2|-|TRBV4-1|TRBJ2-7
TGCGCCAGCAGCCCGACCGGGGGGGGCTCCTACGAGCAGTACTTC
CASSPTGGGSYEQYF
>TRBD1|once|TRBV11-2|TRBJ1-5
TGTGCCAGCAGTCCAACTACGGGACAGAGAAATCAGCCCCAGCATTTT
CASSPTTGQRNQPQHF
>-|once|TRBV7-9|TRBJ2-1
TGTGCCAGCAGCTTAGGGACAGGCGGGAGTGGGCAGTTCTTC
CASSLGTGGSGQFF
>TRBD1|-|TRBV5-5|TRBJ2-7
TGTGCCAGCTTGGGGACAGGGGTCTCCTACGAGCAGTACTTC
CASLGTGVSYEQYF
>-|once|TRBV5-8|TRBJ2-7
TGTGCCAGCAGCTTGATCCACAGCTCCTACGAGCAGTACTTC
CASSLIHSSYEQYF
>-|-|TRBV6-6|TRBJ2-1
TGTGCCAGCAGTTACTCCTTGGAGGATGGCGAGGCTGAGCAGTTCTTC
CASSYSLEDGEAEQFF
>-|-|TRBV2|TRBJ2-7
TGTGCCACATCCTGGGACGAGCCCTACGAGCAGTACTTC
CATSWDEPYEQYF
>TRBD2|once|TRBV7-9|TRBJ2-1
TGTGCCAGCAGCGCCTCCGGGACTAGCGAGTACAATGAGCAGTTCTTC
CASSASGTSEYNEQFF
>-|once|TRBV9|TRBJ1-2
TGTGCCAGCAGCGTAGCCCAAGGGCCCTTGGGGGCGAACTATGGCTACACCTTC
CASSVAQGPLGANYGYTF
>-|once|TRBV15|TRBJ1-5
TGTGCCACCAGTCCCGGCGGGGAAAATAGCAATCAGCCCCAGCATTTT
CATSPGGENSNQPQHF
>-|once|TRBV5-1|TRBJ1-1
TGCGCCAGCAGCTTGAGGGAGCCGTCATCCACTGAAGCTTTCTTT
CASSLREPSSTEAFF
>-|-|TRBV9|TRBJ2-6
TGTGCCAGCAGCGTAGCCTATAGACCCTCTGGGGCCAACGTCCTGACTTTC
CASSVAYRPSGANVLTF
>-|-|TRBV7-9|TRBJ2-7
TGTGCCAGCACCCATTCCATCCGGCGGTACGAGCAGTACTTC
CASTHSIRRYEQYF
>-|-|TRBV5-1|TRBJ2-2
TGCGCCAGCAGCTTGCCTCGTCCCGGGGACACCGGGGAGCTGTTTTTT
CASSLPRPGDTGELFF
>TRBD1|-|TRBV6-6|TRBJ1-5
TGTGCCAGCAGGGAGGGACAGGGCTCTTATCAGCCCCAGCATTTT
CASREGQGSYQPQHF
>-|-|TRBV29-1|TRBJ2-3
TGCAGCCACCTCTTATCAAGCTCAGATACGCAGTATTTT
CSHLLSSSDTQYF
>-|-|TRBV28|TRBJ1-5
TGTGCCAGCAGTGCCCCGGGCCGCGGCAATCAGCCCCAGCATTTT
CASSAPGRGNQPQHF
>-|-|TRBV7-9|TRBJ2-1
TGTGCCAGCAGCGGGGACGGCAATGAGCAGTTCTTC
CASSGDGNEQFF
>-|-|TRBV6-5|TRBJ1-4
TGTGCCAGCAGTTACGGGAACAGAGAAAAACTGTTTTTT
CASSYGNREKLFF
>TRBD1|-|TRBV4-1|TRBJ2-1
TGCGCCAGCAGCCACTCACAGGGGAGCGATGAGCAGTTCTTC
CASSHSQGSDEQFF
>-|-|TRBV4-1|TRBJ1-4
TGCGCCAGCAGCCAAAGCGAAGGGGAAAAACTGTTTTTT
CASSQSEGEKLFF
>TRBD1|-|TRBV19|TRBJ2-2
TGTGCCAGCAGACAGGGGTCCGGGGAGCTGTTTTTT
CASRQGSGELFF
>-|-|TRBV27|TRBJ1-3
TGTGCCAGCAGTTCAGGGGTTGGAGGAAACACCATATATTTT
CASSSGVGGNTIYF
>-|-|TRBV15|TRBJ2-3
TGTGCCACCAGCGGACTTAAAACCAGGGTCAAGTACATCACAGATACGCAGTATTTT
CATSGLKTRVKYITDTQYF
>-|-|TRBV27|TRBJ1-2
TGTGCCAGCAGTTTATCCCCACTCTCGGGCTACACCTTC
CASSLSPLSGYTF
>TRBD1|-|TRBV7-9|TRBJ1-1
TGTGCCAGCAGCAGTTGGGACAGGGAGAACACTGAAGCTTTCTTT
CASSSWDRENTEAFF
>TRBD1|-|TRBV10-3|TRBJ1-2
TGTGCCACGATATCGGACAGGGATGGAGTGGACTATGGCTACACCTTC
CATISDRDGVDYGYTF
>TRBD1|-|TRBV2|TRBJ1-2
TGTGCCAGCGGATCACCGGGACAGGACGATGGCTACACCTTC
CASGSPGQDDGYTF
>-|-|TRBV7-3|TRBJ2-3
TGTGCCAGCAGCTTAATAACGGGGGCAAAGACAGATACGCAGTATTTT
CASSLITGAKTDTQYF
>-|-|TRBV27|TRBJ1-4
TGTGCCAGCAAATCAACTAATGAAAAACTGTTTTTT
CASKSTNEKLFF
>TRBD1|-|TRBV7-9|TRBJ1-5
TGTGCCAGCAGCCGACAGGGGAGCGAACAGCCCCAGCATTTT
CASSRQGSEQPQHF
>TRBD1|-|TRBV10-2|TRBJ2-1
TGCGCCAGCAGCGCCCGCGCAGGGGGCTTGAGCTCCTACAATGAGCAGTTCTTC
CASSARAGGLSSYNEQFF
>-|-|TRBV27|TRBJ2-5
TGTGCCAGCTCGGCGACGGGGGCAGGGGAGACCCAGTACTTC
CASSATGAGETQYF
>TRBD2|-|TRBV18|TRBJ2-1
TGTGCCAGCTCACTAGCGGGAGCCACGGGGCACAATGAGCAGTTCTTC
CASSLAGATGHNEQFF
>TRBD2|-|TRBV5-6|TRBJ2-1
TGTGCCAGCAGCTTAAGACTAGCGGGACCCTACAATGAGCAGTTCTTC
CASSLRLAGPYNEQFF
>-|-|TRBV5-3|TRBJ2-7
TGTGCCAGAAGCTTGACATTCGTCCGCAACGAGCAGTACTTC
CARSLTFVRNEQYF
>TRBD1|-|TRBV5-1|TRBJ1-4
TGCGCCAGCAGGGGTTCCCCAGGGGGTTCAGCTAATGAAAAACTGTTTTTT
CASRGSPGGSANEKLFF
>TRBD1|-|TRBV30|TRBJ1-4
TGTGCCTGGAGTGAGGACAGGTCTTTCTATAATGAAAAACTGTTTTTT
CAWSEDRSFYNEKLFF
>-|-|TRBV27|TRBJ2-7
TGTGCCAGCAGTAGCGGCAGGACCTACGAGCAGTACTTC
CASSSGRTYEQYF
>TRBD2|once|TRBV11-2|TRBJ2-7
TGTGCCAGCCTGAACGGGAGGCAGTACGAGCAGTACTTC
CASLNGRQYEQYF
>TRBD1|-|TRBV6-5|TRBJ1-4
TGTGCCAGCAGTAGGGGCGGGACAGTTAATGAAAAACTGTTTTTT
CASSRGGTVNEKLFF
>TRBD1|-|TRBV5-1|TRBJ2-1
TGCGCCAGCAGCTCAGGACAGGGGATGTCCTACAATGAGCAGTTCTTC
CASSSGQGMSYNEQFF
>TRBD2|-|TRBV19|TRBJ2-3
TGTGCCAGTAGTAGCGGGAGCTCAGATACGCAGTATTTT
CASSSGSSDTQYF
>TRBD2|-|TRBV11-2|TRBJ2-2
TGTGCCAGCAGCTCCGACCTAACACTAGCGGGGAACACCGGGGAGCTGTTTTTT
CASSSDLTLAGNTGELFF
>-|-|TRBV11-2|TRBJ1-2
TGTGCCAGCAGCTTTTTCGGGACAAACTATGGCTACACCTTC
CASSFFGTNYGYTF
>-|-|TRBV18|TRBJ2-7
TGTGCCAGCTCACCGGAGAGGACCCTTATTAACTACGAGCAGTACTTC
CASSPERTLINYEQYF